This is a list of T cell receptor beta chains from one sample in a study of T-cell reconstitution after alpha-beta-depleted transplantation in children. TCRdb re-derived calls from the PCR reads in MiXCR, one entry per CDR3 protein. The repertoire holds around 600,000 distinct CDR3 sequences, more than 9% seen once, with 4% in the top ten. Sequenced material: PBMCs from the stem cell graft donor, taken from the stem cell graft. The receptors stem from a human donor who donated a stem cell graft to a child with acute myeloid leukemia. The CDR3 runs from the conserved cysteine through the conserved F or W. Fields, in order: clone size, D gene, J gene, V gene, CDR3 protein, CDR3 DNA. The D gene is left open where the match is weak. Clone size is stated in some rows and not others, as once, few, many or a class when expanded.

>few|TRBD2|TRBJ2-7|TRBV7-3
CASSELAGGPDYEQYF
TGTGCCAGCAGCGAACTAGCGGGAGGGCCCGACTACGAGCAGTACTTC
>.|.|TRBJ2-3|TRBV5-1
CASSWARELSTSTDTQYF
TGCGCCAGCAGCTGGGCTAGAGAACTCTCGACTAGCACAGATACGCAGTATTTT
>few|.|TRBJ2-2|TRBV9
CASSVEAGPTGELFF
TGTGCCAGCAGCGTAGAAGCGGGCCCAACCGGGGAGCTGTTTTTT
>many|.|TRBJ1-1|TRBV12-3/TRBV12-4
CASRVWIEAFF
TGTGCCAGCAGAGTTTGGATCGAAGCTTTCTTT
>.|.|TRBJ1-2|TRBV4-3
CASSQDRQALDGYTF
TGCGCCAGCAGCCAAGATAGGCAGGCCCTCGATGGCTACACCTTC
>.|TRBD2|TRBJ2-7|TRBV7-2
CASSPLTSGYYEQYF
TGTGCCAGCAGCCCCCTGACTAGCGGGTACTACGAGCAGTACTTC
>many|.|TRBJ1-6|TRBV7-2
CASSSGAAGNSPLHF
TGTGCCAGCAGCTCGGGCGCTGCCGGTAATTCACCCCTCCACTTT
>few|.|TRBJ2-7|TRBV6-2/TRBV6-3
CASFFPGTSEQYF
TGTGCCAGCTTTTTTCCGGGGACCTCCGAGCAGTACTTC
>.|.|TRBJ2-7|TRBV7-2
CASSFRASPYEQYF
TGTGCCAGCAGCTTTAGGGCTAGCCCCTACGAGCAGTACTTC
>many|.|TRBJ2-1|TRBV28
CAIQGQMNNEQFF
TGTGCCATACAAGGGCAGATGAACAATGAGCAGTTCTTC
>.|TRBD2|TRBJ2-4|TRBV7-2
CASSPGTSGRSDIQYF
TGTGCCAGCAGCCCAGGGACTAGCGGGAGGTCGGACATTCAGTACTTC
>.|TRBD2|TRBJ2-5|TRBV24-1
CATSDHGTPGGETQYF
TGTGCCACCAGTGACCACGGGACTCCGGGGGGAGAGACCCAGTACTTC
>many|.|TRBJ2-6|TRBV7-9
CASSWFGANVLTF
TGTGCCAGCAGCTGGTTTGGGGCCAACGTCCTGACTTTC
>many|TRBD2|TRBJ2-1|TRBV11-2
CASSLSGREDGEQFF
TGTGCCAGCAGCTTATCTGGGCGGGAGGACGGTGAGCAGTTCTTC
>many|.|TRBJ1-5|TRBV29-1
CSVEDSNSNQPQHF
TGCAGCGTTGAAGACAGCAATAGCAATCAGCCCCAGCATTTT
>few|TRBD2|TRBJ2-1|TRBV7-3
CASSWTSGRLSDEQFF
TGTGCCAGCAGCTGGACTAGCGGGAGGCTTTCGGATGAGCAGTTCTTC
>.|.|TRBJ1-2|TRBV6-2/TRBV6-3
CASGGAGYGYTF
TGTGCCAGCGGGGGGGCCGGCTATGGCTACACCTTC
>.|.|TRBJ2-2|TRBV4-2
CASSQEDSTGELFF
TGTGCCAGCAGCCAGGAGGACAGCACCGGGGAGCTGTTTTTT
>many|.|TRBJ2-2|TRBV2
CASSESGAKTGELFF
TGTGCCAGCAGTGAATCCGGGGCTAAGACCGGGGAGCTGTTTTTT
>.|.|TRBJ1-2|TRBV5-1
CASKGTSVGYTF
TGCGCCAGTAAAGGGACATCGGTCGGATACACCTTC
>.|.|TRBJ2-3|TRBV11-2
CASSSNGRKSTDTQYF
TGTGCCAGCAGCTCCAATGGCCGGAAGAGCACAGATACGCAGTATTTT
>many|TRBD2|TRBJ2-3|TRBV7-2
CASSSSGRFADTQYF
TGTGCCAGCAGCTCAAGCGGGAGATTCGCAGATACGCAGTATTTT
>.|.|TRBJ2-1|TRBV9
CASSVVGNHNEQFF
TGTGCCAGCAGCGTAGTTGGGAACCACAATGAGCAGTTCTTC
>.|TRBD1|TRBJ2-6|TRBV7-3
CASSLRTGALSGANVLTF
TGTGCCAGCAGCTTACGGACAGGTGCCCTCTCTGGGGCCAACGTCCTGACTTTC
>.|TRBD2|TRBJ2-1|TRBV3-1
CASSQVQLAGHEQFF
TGTGCCAGCAGCCAAGTTCAGCTAGCGGGTCATGAGCAGTTCTTC
>.|TRBD1|TRBJ1-1|TRBV11-2
CASGETGVRAFF
TGTGCCAGCGGAGAGACAGGGGTGAGAGCTTTCTTT
>many|TRBD1|TRBJ1-5|TRBV6-2/TRBV6-3
CASNQGGAGQPQHF
TGTGCCAGCAACCAAGGGGGCGCGGGGCAGCCCCAGCATTTT
>few|TRBD1|TRBJ1-1|TRBV5-1
CASSLVAGGSTEAFF
TGCGCCAGCAGCTTGGTCGCAGGGGGTAGTACTGAAGCTTTCTTT
>.|.|TRBJ2-2|TRBV5-1
CASSFSIGSGELFF
TGCGCCAGCAGTTTCTCGATCGGGTCCGGGGAGCTGTTTTTT
>few|.|TRBJ1-5|TRBV20-1
CSAISGNQPQHF
TGCAGTGCTATTAGCGGCAATCAGCCCCAGCATTTT
>.|.|TRBJ1-4|TRBV7-2
CASSLGPWGPEKLFF
TGTGCCAGCAGCTTAGGGCCGTGGGGGCCTGAAAAACTGTTTTTT
>few|.|TRBJ2-2|TRBV6-2/TRBV6-3
CASRQGNTGELFF
TGTGCCAGCAGGCAGGGGAACACCGGGGAGCTGTTTTTT
>.|TRBD2|TRBJ2-1|TRBV14
CASSPGTRLSEQFF
TGTGCCAGCAGCCCCGGGACTAGGTTGAGTGAGCAGTTCTTC
>.|.|TRBJ2-5|TRBV3-1
CASSQGDGFQETQYF
TGTGCCAGCAGCCAAGGGGACGGGTTCCAAGAGACCCAGTACTTC
>few|.|TRBJ1-2|TRBV20-1
CSASGQAVNYGYTF
TGCAGTGCTAGTGGGCAGGCCGTAAACTATGGCTACACCTTC
>many|TRBD1|TRBJ2-2|TRBV6-1
CAVRPGQGITGELFF
TGTGCCGTCCGGCCGGGACAGGGAATCACCGGGGAGCTGTTTTTT
>many|.|TRBJ2-6|TRBV28
CASRGRQAGANVLTF
TGTGCCAGCAGGGGTCGACAGGCTGGGGCCAACGTCCTGACTTTC
>few|.|TRBJ2-7|TRBV12-3/TRBV12-4
CASTDPGGLVYEQYF
TGTGCCAGCACCGATCCAGGGGGGCTGGTTTACGAGCAGTACTTC
>few|TRBD1|TRBJ1-5|TRBV27
CASSLSTGESNQPQHF
TGTGCCAGCAGTTTATCCACAGGGGAGAGCAATCAGCCCCAGCATTTT
>.|.|TRBJ2-7|TRBV20-1
CSANPAPSASYEQYF
TGCAGTGCCAACCCGGCCCCGTCCGCCTCCTACGAGCAGTACTTC
>few|.|TRBJ2-5|TRBV7-3
CASSYLASETQYF
TGTGCCAGCAGCTACCTAGCGTCAGAGACCCAGTACTTC
>.|TRBD1|TRBJ2-5|TRBV4-3
CASSQDRQGARQETQYF
TGCGCCAGCAGCCAAGATCGCCAGGGGGCCCGCCAAGAGACCCAGTACTTC
>.|TRBD1|TRBJ2-1|TRBV3-1
CASSHIGTGTYNEQFF
TGTGCCAGCAGCCATATTGGGACAGGGACCTACAATGAGCAGTTCTTC
>many|.|TRBJ2-7|TRBV27
CASSSTLGLLGEQYF
TGTGCCAGCAGTTCGACTTTGGGACTCCTTGGCGAGCAGTACTTC
>many|TRBD2|TRBJ2-3|TRBV7-7
CASSLGPSGTTDTQYF
TGTGCTAGCAGCTTAGGACCTAGCGGGACCACAGATACGCAGTATTTT
>.|TRBD1|TRBJ1-1|TRBV6-5
CASSFTGAGTVEAFF
TGTGCCAGCAGTTTTACGGGGGCCGGGACAGTTGAAGCTTTCTTT
>few|TRBD1|TRBJ2-6|TRBV10-3
CAISESPGQFSGANVLTF
TGTGCCATCAGTGAGTCTCCGGGACAGTTCTCTGGGGCCAACGTCCTGACTTTC
>many|.|TRBJ1-3|TRBV7-9
CASSTGNTIYF
TGTGCCAGCAGTACTGGAAACACCATATATTTT
>.|.|TRBJ2-7|TRBV10-3
CAISESRTPPPGYF
TGTGCCATCAGTGAGTCGCGGACTCCTCCTCCTGGGTACTTC